This T cell receptor beta chain was documented in a study of PD-1 blockade in classical Hodgkin lymphoma. Generated by immunoSEQ multiplex PCR, the TCRdb table keeps only in-frame clones and is missing some. Here the sample spans some 64,000 clones, around 87% being singletons. On this clone: Its matching antigen is unknown.

Each patient relapsed following autologous stem cell transplantation, and prior brentuximab vedotin exposure differed. Study outcomes and limitations: Sources of repertoire differences remain undefined, possibly disease activity or prior therapy. Similar baseline diversity was found in complete responders and newly diagnosed patients. In newly diagnosed patients, baseline TCR diversity was reportedly below that of healthy donors. In CD4+ cells, TCR diversity went up significantly by C4D1, but in CD8+ cells it did not.

CDR1 and CDR2 (germline): SEHNR, FQNEAQ (reference sequence). The trim removed 5 bases at V and 0 bases at J, leaving 6 bases unmatched. The CDR3 has 16 amino acids. The input for sequencing was peripheral blood mononuclear cells (PBMCs), taken at baseline. This receptor was identified in a human donor with classical Hodgkin lymphoma. V and J are TRBV7-9 and TRBJ2-4, with 8 bases aligning to TRBD1. The CDR3 is CASSPGQGLAKNIQYF. CDR3 DNA: TGTGCCAGCAGCCCTGGACAGGGTTTAGCCAAAAACATTCAGTACTTC.